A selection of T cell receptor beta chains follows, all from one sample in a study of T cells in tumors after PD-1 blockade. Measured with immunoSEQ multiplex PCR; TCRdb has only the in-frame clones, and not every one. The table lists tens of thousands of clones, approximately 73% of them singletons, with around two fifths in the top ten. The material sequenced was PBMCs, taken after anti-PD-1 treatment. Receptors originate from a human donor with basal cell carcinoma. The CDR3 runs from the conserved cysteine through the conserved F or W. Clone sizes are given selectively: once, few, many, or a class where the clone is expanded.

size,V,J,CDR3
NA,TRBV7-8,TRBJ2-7,CASSFGANYEQYF
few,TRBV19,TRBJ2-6,CASSLGGANVLTF
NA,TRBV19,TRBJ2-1,CASSPRTGGMYNEQFF
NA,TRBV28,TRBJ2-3,CASSLGLAGGADTQYF
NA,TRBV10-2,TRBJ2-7,CASSETATYEQYF
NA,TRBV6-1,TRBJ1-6,CASSGFGRGFYSPLHF
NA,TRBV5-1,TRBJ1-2,CASSLGRVNGYTF
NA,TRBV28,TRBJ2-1,CASSLERDSSYNEQFF
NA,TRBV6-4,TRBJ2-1,CASSDGGRRTYNEQFF
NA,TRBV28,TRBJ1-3,CASSPSSDSGNTIYF
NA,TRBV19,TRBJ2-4,CASSPNRASVAIQYF
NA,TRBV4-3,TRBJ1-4,CASSQDLGELNEKLFF
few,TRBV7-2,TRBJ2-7,CASSTQTSLSEQYF
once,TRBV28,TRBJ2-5,CASTSVETQYF
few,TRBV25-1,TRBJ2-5,CASSEWSTLAGEETQYF
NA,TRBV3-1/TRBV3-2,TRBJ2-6,CASSLRVSGANVLTF
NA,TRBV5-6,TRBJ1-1,CASSLVRNTEAFF
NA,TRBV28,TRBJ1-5,CASRPFGTPNQPQHF